This T cell receptor (beta chain) appears in the sequencing data of a study of blood T cell repertoires in COVID-19. Overall study: Whether acute or convalescent, the COVID-19 samples came from the United States, Italy and Spain.

V lost 0 bases and J 10 bases, leaving 13 bases between the germline ends. The CDR3 has 15 amino acids. CDR1 is SGHTA and CDR2 is FQGNSA in the germline V gene. The method was immunoSEQ multiplex PCR; TCRdb's version includes in-frame clones alone and lacks a portion of them. The sample contains 250,000 to 300,000 clones, around nine tenths of which appear only once. The source of this sequence is a woman aged 30 to 39 with COVID-19, enrolled during active disease. Sequencing was performed on peripheral blood. The chain uses TRBV7-2 and TRBJ1-6, with D tentatively TRBD1 (6 bases). CDR3 nucleotide sequence: TGTGCCAGCAGCTTAGCAAGGGGGTCGGGCTCACCCCTCCACTTT. It translates to CASSLARGSGSPLHF.